These 32 T cell receptor beta chains came from one sample sequenced in a study of cytomegalovirus exposure and HLA in healthy donors (dated by TCRdb to about 2017). The library was made by the immunoSEQ multiplex PCR assay. For the multiplex PCR, a mixture combining 60 forward primers for TCR Vbeta segments and 13 reverse primers for TCR Jbeta segments was used. Entries here come from immuneACCESS through TCRdb and include only in-frame sequences with V and J called. Some clones fail to appear in such tables; in the studies checked, an unresolved V gene covers under half of the shortfall, and the cause of the remainder is unknown. Across this sample there are roughly 150,000 clones, with roughly 80% seen only once. 3.1% of the sample is taken by the ten largest. Sequenced: PBMCs. These receptors originate from a male donor in good health and CMV-seronegative.

V and J are TRBV19 and TRBJ1-4; 7 nucleotides match TRBD1. The CDR3 is made up of 14 amino acids. After removal of 6 bases from V and 4 bases from J, the junction contained 5 bases not matched to a gene. The germline V gene encodes CDR1 LNHDA and CDR2 SQIVND (reference sequence). CDR3: CASSKTGNNEKLFF. As DNA, the CDR3 is TGTGCCAGTAGCAAGACAGGGAATAATGAAAAACTGTTTTTT.

The chain recombines TRBV7-2 with TRBJ2-5; the match to TRBD2 covers 13 bases. The germline V gene encodes CDR1 SGHTA and CDR2 FQGNSA. This CDR3 is built from 16 residues. After removal of 1 base from V and 3 bases from J, the junction contained 2 bases not matched to a gene. CDR3 coding DNA: TGTGCCAGCAGCTTAGTAGGGACTAGCGGGAAAGAGACCCAGTACTTC. The encoded protein is CASSLVGTSGKETQYF.

The sample holds one count of this clone. The chain links TRBV13 to TRBJ2-2, with 10 bases that match TRBD2. V shed 5 bases and J 2 bases; nucleotides not matched to a gene: 14. CDR1 is PRHDT, CDR2 FYEKMQ, per germline (reference sequence). The CDR3 totals 19 residues. The CDR3 DNA sequence: TGTGCCAGCAGCCTAGCGGGAGTGATTACACGGAGTAACACCGGGGAGCTGTTTTTT. Residues: CASSLAGVITRSNTGELFF.

This clone was observed a handful of times. The J gene is TRBJ2-7, the V gene TRBV14, with D possibly TRBD1 on 5 matching bases. Deletions cut 5 bases from V and 2 bases from J, with 10 bases between. CDR3 length equals 13 residues. Looked up from germline, CDR1 is SGHDN and CDR2 is FVKESK. The CDR3 sequence is CASSGADPYEQYF. In DNA, the CDR3 is TGTGCCAGCAGCGGGGCCGACCCCTACGAGCAGTACTTC. Full variable domain (remainder filled in from reference TRBV14 and TRBJ2-7): EAGVTQFPSHSVIEKGQTVTLRCDPISGHDNLYWYRRVMGKEIKFLLHFVKESKQDESGMPNNRFLAERTGGTYSTLKVQPAELEDSGVYFCASSGADPYEQYFGPGTRLTVT.

V gene TRBV7-6 combines with J gene TRBJ1-3; D not certain. The CDR3 is made up of 12 amino acids. Germline CDR1 is SGHVS and CDR2 is FNYEAQ. Trimming removed 0 bases at V and 9 bases at J, with 6 bases between. The DNA for the CDR3 is TGTGCCAGCAGCTTAGCCGGAGGCACCATATATTTT. Its protein is CASSLAGGTIYF.

This clone was seen just once. The genes are TRBV11-1 and TRBJ1-2; D unresolved. The CDR3 runs to 13 residues. Germline CDR1 reads SGHAT; CDR2 reads FQDESV (reference sequence). Trimming removed 8 bases from V and 8 bases from J, with 18 bases in between. The CDR3 DNA reads as TGTGCCAGCCGCCAGTTTTCGGAGGAGGGCTACACCTTC. It yields the protein CASRQFSEEGYTF.

Only a few counts were recorded for this clone. The chain is built from TRBV28 and TRBJ2-7, with 12 bases matching TRBD1. Trimming cost V 2 bases and J 6 bases; bases outside gene matches: 5. The CDR3 is 15 residues long. Per the germline V gene, CDR1 is MDHEN and CDR2 is SYDVKM. For the CDR3, the DNA is TGTGCCAGCAGTTTACCCGGGACAGGGGGCTTCGAGCAGTACTTC. This sequence encodes CASSLPGTGGFEQYF.

J is TRBJ1-1 and V is TRBV27; 9 bases are a match to TRBD1. Germline CDR1 and CDR2: MNHEY and SMNVEV (reference sequence). The CDR3 spans 15 residues. The V gene end was trimmed by 7 bases and the J gene end by 4 bases; junction bases not matched to a gene: 10. The CDR3 here is CASKPRDRESTEAFF. Here the CDR3 DNA reads TGTGCCAGCAAGCCCCGGGACAGGGAGTCCACTGAAGCTTTCTTT.

This clone was seen just once. The chain has TRBV5-4 and TRBJ2-3; 8 bases fit TRBD2. CDR1 and CDR2 (germline): SGHNT, YYREEE (reference sequence). This CDR3 has 17 amino acids. The V and J ends lost 0 bases and 2 bases, in that order; junction bases with no gene match: 8. The CDR3 DNA follows: TGTGCCAGCAGCTTGGGGGACGGGGGGGCCGTCACAGATACGCAGTATTTT. This translates into CASSLGDGGAVTDTQYF. The entire variable domain, with the rest obtained from reference TRBV5-4 and TRBJ2-3, is as follows: ETGVTQSPTHLIKTRGQQVTLRCSSQSGHNTVSWYQQALGQGPQFIFQYYREEENGRGNFPPRFSGLQFPNYSSELNVNALELDDSALYLCASSLGDGGAVTDTQYFGPGTRLTVL.

The chain joins TRBV11-2 to TRBJ1-4; D unresolved. The CDR3 spans 16 residues. The germline V gene has CDR1 SGHAT and CDR2 FQNNGV. V shed 5 bases and J shed 5 bases, with 18 bases lying between them. The CDR3 spells CASSLTGVAKNEKLFF. The CDR3 nucleotides are TGTGCCAGCAGCCTGACCGGGGTGGCAAAAAATGAAAAACTGTTTTTT.

This clone was seen a handful of times. This sequence joins TRBV28 and TRBJ1-3; 8 nucleotides line up with TRBD1. The junction had 9 bases not matched to a gene; V was cut back by 7 bases and J by 4 bases. The length of the CDR3 is 15 residues. Germline-derived CDR1 and CDR2 are MDHEN and SYDVKM. The CDR3 loop reads CASTLGRGPGNTIYF. For the CDR3, the DNA is TGTGCCAGCACCCTCGGCAGGGGGCCGGGAAACACCATATATTTT. Full variable domain (remainder filled in from reference TRBV28 and TRBJ1-3): DVKVTQSSRYLVKRTGEKVFLECVQDMDHENMFWYRQDPGLGLRLIYFSYDVKMKEKGDIPEGYSVSREKKERFSLILESASTNQTSMYLCASTLGRGPGNTIYFGEGSWLTVV.

The V and J genes are TRBV5-4 and TRBJ2-2, with 7 bases lining up with TRBD1. Germline lookup yields CDR1 SGHNT and CDR2 YYREEE (reference sequence). J gave up 4 bases and V 0 bases, and 9 bases lay outside the gene matches. The CDR3 has 17 residues. The CDR3 sequence: CASSLVPTGSSTGELFF. The CDR3 nucleotides are TGTGCCAGCAGCTTGGTCCCGACAGGGAGTAGCACCGGGGAGCTGTTTTTT.

This CDR3 reads CASSGRSAEAFF. CDR3 bases: TGTGCCAGCAGTGGCCGAAGCGCTGAAGCTTTCTTT. This sequence joins TRBV2 and TRBJ1-1, with no clear D. The CDR3 is made up of 12 amino acids. From germline, CDR1 is SNHLY and CDR2 FYNNEI. The V and J ends lost 4 bases and 6 bases respectively, with 9 bases between them.

This chain links TRBV6-1 with TRBJ2-7; tentatively, D is TRBD1 (6 bases). The CDR3 contains 15 residues. V lost 5 bases and J 3 bases, leaving 17 bases between the germline ends. Germline V gene lookup returns CDR1 MNHNS and CDR2 SASEGT. The CDR3 sequence: CASSLWTAHLYEQYF. CDR3 bases: TGTGCCAGCAGTCTTTGGACAGCCCACCTCTACGAGCAGTACTTC.

This rearrangement joins TRBV4-1 to TRBJ2-5; TRBD2 matches 8 bases. CDR1 MGHRA and CDR2 YSYEKL come from the germline V gene. V lost 3 bases and J lost 4; bases outside the gene matches: 13. The CDR3 sequence is 17 residues long. The CDR3 DNA reads TGCGCCAGCAGCCAGGCCACGGGGGGGGGCCAGACAGAGACCCAGTACTTC. This codes for CASSQATGGGQTETQYF.

The rearrangement links TRBV5-4 to TRBJ2-7; D may be TRBD2 (5 bases). The germline V gene has CDR1 SGHNT and CDR2 YYREEE (reference sequence). The CDR3 has 13 residues. Deletions cut 2 bases from V and 2 bases from J, with 8 bases between. The CDR3 DNA follows: TGTGCCAGCAGCTTTACCGGGACCTACGAGCAGTACTTC. Translating it yields CASSFTGTYEQYF.

The V and J genes are TRBV19 and TRBJ1-2; D gene unclear. Germline V gene sequence: CDR1 LNHDA, CDR2 SQIVND (reference sequence). This CDR3 is built from 13 residues. Deletions cut 3 bases from V and 8 bases from J, with 13 bases between. CDR3: CASSIQPRRGYTF. In DNA, the CDR3 is TGTGCCAGTAGTATTCAACCAAGGAGAGGCTACACCTTC.

The V and J genes are TRBV28 and TRBJ2-3; TRBD1 matches 10 bases. Per the germline V gene, CDR1 is MDHEN and CDR2 is SYDVKM. J was trimmed by 4 bases and V by 6 bases; bases with no gene match: 7. The CDR3 loop spans 15 amino acids. The CDR3 region is CASSSTGTGADTQYF. For the CDR3, the DNA is TGTGCCAGCAGCTCGACCGGGACAGGGGCAGATACGCAGTATTTT.

The V and J genes are TRBV7-9 and TRBJ2-1; TRBD2 agrees at 16 bases. Germline V CDR1 and CDR2: SEHNR, FQNEAQ (reference sequence). V was pared by 1 base and J by 8 bases, with 11 bases of the junction left unmatched. The CDR3 is 19 residues long. CDR3 protein: CASSLGGTSGRGSLDEQFF. The CDR3 nucleotides are TGTGCCAGCAGCTTAGGAGGGACTAGCGGGAGGGGTTCCCTTGATGAGCAGTTCTTC. Looking up the rest from reference TRBV7-9 and TRBJ2-1 gives the full variable domain: DTGVSQNPRHKITKRGQNVTFRCDPISEHNRLYWYRQTLGQGPEFLTYFQNEAQLEKSRLLSDRFSAERPKGSFSTLEIQRTEQGDSAMYLCASSLGGTSGRGSLDEQFFGPGTRLTVL.

This chain connects TRBV5-4 to TRBJ1-2, with D possibly matching TRBD1 (5 bases). Germline V gene lookup returns CDR1 SGHNT and CDR2 YYREEE (reference sequence). There are 16 residues in the CDR3. V was cut by 0 bases and J by 0 bases, with 12 bases left in between. CDR3 nucleotides: TGTGCCAGCAGCTTGGGAGGACAAGAGTCTAACTATGGCTACACCTTC. As protein: CASSLGGQESNYGYTF. Drawing the rest from reference TRBV5-4 and TRBJ1-2, the complete variable domain is ETGVTQSPTHLIKTRGQQVTLRCSSQSGHNTVSWYQQALGQGPQFIFQYYREEENGRGNFPPRFSGLQFPNYSSELNVNALELDDSALYLCASSLGGQESNYGYTFGSGTRLTVV.

The chain has TRBV7-2 and TRBJ2-7; 10 positions match TRBD1. This CDR3 is built from 19 residues. CDR1 is SGHTA and CDR2 is FQGNSA in the germline V gene. The J segment lost 0 bases and the V segment lost 3 bases, leaving 14 bases of the junction unmatched. CDR3 sequence reads: CASSFDGTGATSSSYEQYF. CDR3 DNA sequence: TGTGCCAGCAGCTTCGACGGGACAGGGGCCACCTCCTCCTCCTACGAGCAGTACTTC.

Only one count was recorded for this clone. The chain uses TRBV7-9 and TRBJ2-2, with D tentatively TRBD1 (6 bases). The V end was cut by 5 bases, the J end by 5 bases, with 9 bases between. The CDR3 totals 13 residues. Germline assignment: CDR1 SEHNR and CDR2 FQNEAQ (reference sequence). CDR3: CASSPTGTGELFF. The CDR3 DNA sequence: TGTGCCAGCAGCCCCACAGGGACCGGGGAGCTGTTTTTT.

Regarding this clone: This same CDR3 is encoded by further DNA sequences in the sample. The chain carries TRBV5-1 and TRBJ2-1; TRBD1 is a possible D gene (6 bases). The ends were cut back, 0 bases at V and 5 bases at J, with 6 bases in the middle. In germline, CDR1 is SGHRS, CDR2 YFSETQ. The CDR3 length is 13 residues. The DNA of the CDR3 is TGCGCCAGCAGCTTGGCAGGGGACAATGAGCAGTTCTTC. Amino acids: CASSLAGDNEQFF. Based on the CDR3 plus reference TRBV5-1 and TRBJ2-1, the full variable domain is KAGVTQTPRYLIKTRGQQVTLSCSPISGHRSVSWYQQTPGQGLQFLFEYFSETQRNKGNFPGRFSGRQFSNSRSEMNVSTLELGDSALYLCASSLAGDNEQFFGPGTRLTVL.

The chain has TRBV7-2 and TRBJ1-2; 7 bases are shared with TRBD1. V lost 3 bases, J lost 8 bases, and 9 bases stayed unmatched. The CDR3 runs to 14 residues. Germline lookup yields CDR1 SGHTA and CDR2 FQGNSA. CDR3 DNA: TGTGCCAGCAGCTTTTCTAGGACAGGAGGGGGCTACACCTTC. Its translation is CASSFSRTGGGYTF.

Only one count was recorded for this clone. The chain carries TRBV9 and TRBJ1-6; 7 bases are shared with TRBD1. Trimming removed 0 bases from V and 7 bases from J; junction bases left unmatched: 4. The CDR3 contains 15 residues. CDR1 and CDR2 from the germline V gene are SGDLS and YYNGEE. DNA of the CDR3: TGTGCCAGCAGCGTAGAAGGGACAGAAAATTCACCCCTCCACTTT. Translating gives CASSVEGTENSPLHF.

The chain uses TRBV28 and TRBJ1-4; D not resolved. Germline-derived CDR1 and CDR2 are MDHEN and SYDVKM. V was cut by 4 bases and J by 7 bases, with 13 bases left in between. The CDR3 runs 14 residues. The chain's CDR3 is CASSSPQVGEKLFF. The CDR3 nucleotides read TGTGCCAGCAGTTCACCCCAGGTTGGTGAAAAACTGTTTTTT. Variable domain in full (rest from reference TRBV28 and TRBJ1-4): DVKVTQSSRYLVKRTGEKVFLECVQDMDHENMFWYRQDPGLGLRLIYFSYDVKMKEKGDIPEGYSVSREKKERFSLILESASTNQTSMYLCASSSPQVGEKLFFGSGTQLSVL.

This chain uses TRBV5-1 with TRBJ2-7; D possibly corresponds to TRBD2 (5 bases). This CDR3 has 19 amino acids. Germline-derived CDR1 and CDR2 are SGHRS and YFSETQ. Trimming took off 4 bases at V and 5 bases at J, with 31 bases between the two ends. The CDR3 sequence: CASSPGWRATARLPDEQYF. CDR3 in DNA: TGCGCCAGCAGCCCTGGATGGCGGGCCACTGCTCGACTGCCGGACGAGCAGTACTTC.

This clone was observed a handful of times. The chain carries TRBV28 and TRBJ2-5; possibly TRBD1 for D (5 bases). The V gene's germline CDR1 is MDHEN and CDR2 SYDVKM. CDR3 length equals 13 residues. The V end was cut by 1 base, the J end by 5 bases, with 8 bases between. The CDR3 region has the DNA TGTGCCAGCAGTTTATTACAGGATGAGACCCAGTACTTC. Its translation is CASSLLQDETQYF.

The chain carries TRBV5-1 and TRBJ2-2; D may be TRBD1 (5 bases). Germline-derived CDR1 and CDR2 are SGHRS and YFSETQ. V lost 2 bases to trimming and J lost 3 bases, with 8 bases between them. The length of the CDR3 is 14 residues. In nucleotides, the CDR3 is TGCGCCAGCAGCTTCAGGGCCGACACCGGGGAGCTGTTTTTT. Translating it yields CASSFRADTGELFF.

The rearrangement uses TRBV10-3 and TRBJ2-2, with 7 positions matching TRBD1. The CDR3 length is 13 residues. CDR1 and CDR2 from the germline V gene are ENHRY and SYGVKD. Trimming removed 5 bases from V and 5 bases from J; junction bases left unmatched: 2. CDR3 nucleotide sequence: TGTGCCATCAGTCAGGGGGAAACCGGGGAGCTGTTTTTT. This codes for CAISQGETGELFF.

The chain couples TRBV15 to TRBJ2-7, with a tentative D call TRBD2 (6 bases). The CDR3 is 15 amino acids. CDR1 is LNHNV and CDR2 is YYDKDF in the germline V gene (reference sequence). The V and J ends lost 0 bases and 1 base respectively, with 10 bases between them. This CDR3 is CATSRELAPSYEQYF. DNA of the CDR3: TGTGCCACCAGCAGAGAGCTAGCGCCTTCCTACGAGCAGTACTTC.

The CDR3 spells CASSSGQPGNTIYF. The DNA for the CDR3 is TGTGCCAGTAGCTCGGGACAGCCCGGGAACACCATATATTTT. The genes are TRBV19 and TRBJ1-3; 7 positions match TRBD1. V lost 6 bases, J lost 7 bases, and 9 bases stayed unmatched. The germline CDR1 and CDR2 sequences are LNHDA and SQIVND (reference sequence). The CDR3 length is 14 residues.